This T cell receptor beta chain was sequenced during a study of T cell changes during pregnancy in multiple sclerosis (dated by TCRdb to about 2019). In the study overall: The study examined how the T cell repertoire changed over the course of pregnancy in women with multiple sclerosis.

Via the germline V gene (reference sequence), CDR1 is SEHNR and CDR2 FQNEAQ. The CDR3 holds 17 amino acids from the cysteine to the phenylalanine. The kept DNA is CDR3 alone, 51 bases in frame from the first base. V lost 0 bases and J lost 5 bases, and the count of bases not matched to a germline gene is 10. As regards this clone: The clone's antigen remains unknown. No much larger clone is present one base from it, and per-base qualities are unavailable.

The receptor library was made with the immunoSEQ multiplex PCR assay. TCRdb took over this immuneACCESS table, retaining in-frame rearrangements with V and J assigned. Such tables are incomplete; in checked studies, under half of the missing clones stem from an unresolved V gene, and the remainder is unexplained. The sample includes around 40,000 clones, with 90% to 95% observed a single time. About 5.9% of the sample is taken by the ten largest. The chain joins TRBV7-9 to TRBJ2-7, and 10 bases in between align with TRBD2. This TCR was recovered from a female donor with multiple sclerosis, enrolled in a pregnancy study. The sequences come from CD8+ T cells from peripheral blood mononuclear cells, collected in the second trimester of pregnancy. The encoded CDR3 is CASSLAPLAGASNEQYF. DNA sequence: TGTGCCAGCAGCTTAGCGCCCCTAGCGGGAGCTTCAAACGAGCAGTACTTC. Full variable domain (CDR3 extended with the reference TRBV7-9 and TRBJ2-7 proteins): DTGVSQNPRHKITKRGQNVTFRCDPISEHNRLYWYRQTLGQGPEFLTYFQNEAQLEKSRLLSDRFSAERPKGSFSTLEIQRTEQGDSAMYLCASSLAPLAGASNEQYFGPGTRLTVT.